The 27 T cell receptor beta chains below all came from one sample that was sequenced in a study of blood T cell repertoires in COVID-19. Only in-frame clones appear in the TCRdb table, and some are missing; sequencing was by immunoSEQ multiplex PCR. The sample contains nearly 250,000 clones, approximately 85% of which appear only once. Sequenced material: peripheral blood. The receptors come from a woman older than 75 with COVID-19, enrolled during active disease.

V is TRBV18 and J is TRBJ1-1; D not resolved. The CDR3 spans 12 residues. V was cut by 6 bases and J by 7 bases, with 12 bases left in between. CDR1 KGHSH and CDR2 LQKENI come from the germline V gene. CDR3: CASSHRGDEAFF. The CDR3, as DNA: TGTGCCAGCTCTCACCGGGGAGATGAAGCTTTCTTT.

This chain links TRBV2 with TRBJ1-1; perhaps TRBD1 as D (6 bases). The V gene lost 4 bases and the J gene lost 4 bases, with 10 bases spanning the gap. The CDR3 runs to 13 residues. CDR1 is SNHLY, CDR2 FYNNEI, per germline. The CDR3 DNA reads TGTGCCAGCAGTGGACAGGTCATCACTGAAGCTTTCTTT. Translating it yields CASSGQVITEAFF.

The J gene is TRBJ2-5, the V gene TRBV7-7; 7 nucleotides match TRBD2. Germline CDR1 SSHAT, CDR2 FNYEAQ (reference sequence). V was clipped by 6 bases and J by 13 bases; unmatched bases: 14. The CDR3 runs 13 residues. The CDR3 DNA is TGTGCCAGCAGTCCTACTCTCAGCGGGGTACGGTACTTC. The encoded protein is CASSPTLSGVRYF.

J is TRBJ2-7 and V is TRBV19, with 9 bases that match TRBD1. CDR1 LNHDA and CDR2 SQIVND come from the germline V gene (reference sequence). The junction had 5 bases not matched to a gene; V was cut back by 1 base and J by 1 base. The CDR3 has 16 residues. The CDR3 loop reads CASSIGFGTGSYEQYF. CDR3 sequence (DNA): TGTGCCAGTAGTATAGGGTTCGGGACAGGGTCCTACGAGCAGTACTTC.

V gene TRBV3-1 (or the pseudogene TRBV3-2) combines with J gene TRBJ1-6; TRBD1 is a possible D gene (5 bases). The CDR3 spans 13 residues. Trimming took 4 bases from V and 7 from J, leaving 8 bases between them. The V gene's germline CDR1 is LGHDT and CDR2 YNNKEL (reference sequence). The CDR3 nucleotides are TGTGCCAGCAGCCCCAAGGGGAATTCACCCCTCCACTTT. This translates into CASSPKGNSPLHF.

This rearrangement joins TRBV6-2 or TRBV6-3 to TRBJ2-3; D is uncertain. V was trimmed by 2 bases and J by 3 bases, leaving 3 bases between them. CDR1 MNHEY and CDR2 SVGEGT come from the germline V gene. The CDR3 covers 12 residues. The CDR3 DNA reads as TGTGCCAGCAGTTACCCGACAGATACGCAGTATTTT. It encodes CASSYPTDTQYF.

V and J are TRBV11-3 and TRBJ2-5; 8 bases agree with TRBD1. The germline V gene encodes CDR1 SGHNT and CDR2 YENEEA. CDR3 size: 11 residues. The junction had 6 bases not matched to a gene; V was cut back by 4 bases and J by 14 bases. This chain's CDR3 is CASSSVGQGYF. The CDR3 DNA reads TGTGCCAGCAGCTCTGTTGGACAGGGATACTTC.

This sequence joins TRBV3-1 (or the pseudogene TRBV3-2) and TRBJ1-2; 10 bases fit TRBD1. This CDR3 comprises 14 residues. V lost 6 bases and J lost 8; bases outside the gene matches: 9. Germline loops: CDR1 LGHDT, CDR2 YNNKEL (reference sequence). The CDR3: CASSLPGQGFGYTF. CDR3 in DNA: TGTGCCAGCAGTCTTCCGGGACAGGGGTTCGGCTACACCTTC.

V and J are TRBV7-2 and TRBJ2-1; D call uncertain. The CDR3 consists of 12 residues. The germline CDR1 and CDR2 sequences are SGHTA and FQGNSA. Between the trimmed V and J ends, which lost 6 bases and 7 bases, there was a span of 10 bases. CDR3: CASSPLRNEQFF. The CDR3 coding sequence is TGTGCCAGCAGTCCCCTTCGTAATGAGCAGTTCTTC.

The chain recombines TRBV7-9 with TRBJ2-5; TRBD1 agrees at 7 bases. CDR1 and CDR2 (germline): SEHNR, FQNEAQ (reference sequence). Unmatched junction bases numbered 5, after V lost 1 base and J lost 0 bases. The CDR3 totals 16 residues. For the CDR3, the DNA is TGTGCCAGCAGCTTAGGGGACAGCTACAACCAAGAGACCCAGTACTTC. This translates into CASSLGDSYNQETQYF. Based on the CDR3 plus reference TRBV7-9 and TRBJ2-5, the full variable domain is DTGVSQNPRHKITKRGQNVTFRCDPISEHNRLYWYRQTLGQGPEFLTYFQNEAQLEKSRLLSDRFSAERPKGSFSTLEIQRTEQGDSAMYLCASSLGDSYNQETQYFGPGTRLLVL.

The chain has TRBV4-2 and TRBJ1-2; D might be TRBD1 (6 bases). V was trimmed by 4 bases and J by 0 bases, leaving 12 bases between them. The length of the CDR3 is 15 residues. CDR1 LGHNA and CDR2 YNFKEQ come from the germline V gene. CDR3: CASSRGGLANYGYTF. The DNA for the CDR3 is TGTGCCAGCAGCCGGGGGGGGCTTGCTAACTATGGCTACACCTTC.

The DNA for the CDR3 is TGTGCCAGCGGTACTAGCGGGGGGATCCAAGAGACCCAGTACTTC. As protein: CASGTSGGIQETQYF. The chain joins TRBV5-5 to TRBJ2-5; 12 bases are shared with TRBD2. The trim removed 7 bases at V and 1 base at J, leaving 5 bases unmatched. This CDR3 contains 15 residues. The germline CDR1 and CDR2 sequences are SGHKS and YYEKEE (reference sequence).

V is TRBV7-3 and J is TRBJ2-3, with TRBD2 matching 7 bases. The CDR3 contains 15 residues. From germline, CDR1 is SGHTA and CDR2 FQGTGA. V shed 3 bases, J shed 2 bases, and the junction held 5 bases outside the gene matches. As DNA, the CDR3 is TGTGCCAGCAGCTTTTTCGGGGGGAACACAGATACGCAGTATTTT. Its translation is CASSFFGGNTDTQYF.

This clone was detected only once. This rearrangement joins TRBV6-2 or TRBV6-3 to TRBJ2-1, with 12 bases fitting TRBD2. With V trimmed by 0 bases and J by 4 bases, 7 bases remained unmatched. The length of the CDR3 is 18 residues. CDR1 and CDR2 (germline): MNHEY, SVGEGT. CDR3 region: CASSYSGAGLAGYNEQFF. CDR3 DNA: TGTGCCAGCAGTTACTCGGGGGCCGGACTAGCGGGGTACAATGAGCAGTTCTTC.

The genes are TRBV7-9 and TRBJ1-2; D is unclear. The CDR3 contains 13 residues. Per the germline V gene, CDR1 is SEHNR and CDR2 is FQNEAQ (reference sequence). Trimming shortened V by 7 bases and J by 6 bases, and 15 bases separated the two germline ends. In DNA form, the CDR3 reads TGTGCCAGCATCACTTCAGGCTCTAATGGCTACACCTTC. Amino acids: CASITSGSNGYTF.

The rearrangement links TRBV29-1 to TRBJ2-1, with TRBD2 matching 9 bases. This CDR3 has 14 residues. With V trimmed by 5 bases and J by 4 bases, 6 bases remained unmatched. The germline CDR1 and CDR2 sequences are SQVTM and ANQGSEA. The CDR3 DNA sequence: TGCAGCGTTAGAGTAGCGGGGGCTTACAATGAGCAGTTCTTC. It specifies CSVRVAGAYNEQFF.

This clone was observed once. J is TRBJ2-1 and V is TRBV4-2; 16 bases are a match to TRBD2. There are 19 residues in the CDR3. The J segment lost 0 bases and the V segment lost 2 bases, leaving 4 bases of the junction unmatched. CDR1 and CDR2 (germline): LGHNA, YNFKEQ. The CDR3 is CASSQTGLAGGSSYNEQFF. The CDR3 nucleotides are TGTGCCAGCAGCCAAACGGGACTAGCGGGGGGGAGCTCCTACAATGAGCAGTTCTTC.

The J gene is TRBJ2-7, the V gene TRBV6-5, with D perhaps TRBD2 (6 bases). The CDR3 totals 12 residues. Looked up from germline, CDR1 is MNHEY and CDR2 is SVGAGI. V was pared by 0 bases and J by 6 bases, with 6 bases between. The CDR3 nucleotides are TGTGCCAGCAGTTACTCGGGGGGCGAGCAGTACGTC. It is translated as CASSYSGGEQYV.

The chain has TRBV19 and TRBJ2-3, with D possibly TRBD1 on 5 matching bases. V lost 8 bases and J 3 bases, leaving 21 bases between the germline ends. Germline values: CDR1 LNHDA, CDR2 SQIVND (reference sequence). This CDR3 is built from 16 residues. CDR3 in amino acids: CASSLRQLKGTDTQYF. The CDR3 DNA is TGTGCCAGTTCCCTTAGGCAGCTCAAGGGGACAGATACGCAGTATTTT.

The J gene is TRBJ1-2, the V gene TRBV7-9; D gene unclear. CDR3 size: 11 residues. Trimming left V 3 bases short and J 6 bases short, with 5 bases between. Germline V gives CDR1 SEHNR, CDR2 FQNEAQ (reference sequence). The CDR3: CASSFGDGYTF. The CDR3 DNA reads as TGTGCCAGCAGCTTCGGAGATGGCTACACCTTC.

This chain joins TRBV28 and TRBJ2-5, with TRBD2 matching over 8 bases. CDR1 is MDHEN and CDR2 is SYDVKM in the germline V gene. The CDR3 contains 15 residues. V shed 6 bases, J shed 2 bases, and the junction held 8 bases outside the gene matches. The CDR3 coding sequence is TGTGCCAGCAGGTCGAGCGGGGGCCGTCAAGAGACCCAGTACTTC. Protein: CASRSSGGRQETQYF.

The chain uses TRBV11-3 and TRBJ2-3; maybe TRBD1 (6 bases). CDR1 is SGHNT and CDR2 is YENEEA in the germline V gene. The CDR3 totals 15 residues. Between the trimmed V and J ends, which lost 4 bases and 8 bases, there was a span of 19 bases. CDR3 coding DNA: TGTGCCAGCAGCTCCCCGGGCCCTAGACAGGTTACGCAGTATTTT. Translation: CASSSPGPRQVTQYF.

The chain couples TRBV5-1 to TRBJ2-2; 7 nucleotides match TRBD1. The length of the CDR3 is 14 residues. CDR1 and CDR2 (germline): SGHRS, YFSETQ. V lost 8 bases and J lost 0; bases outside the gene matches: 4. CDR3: CASGTVSNTGELFF. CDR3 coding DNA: TGCGCCAGTGGGACAGTTTCGAACACCGGGGAGCTGTTTTTT. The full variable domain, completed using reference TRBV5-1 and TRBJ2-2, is KAGVTQTPRYLIKTRGQQVTLSCSPISGHRSVSWYQQTPGQGLQFLFEYFSETQRNKGNFPGRFSGRQFSNSRSEMNVSTLELGDSALYLCASGTVSNTGELFFGEGSRLTVL.

In nucleotides, the CDR3 is TGTGCCAGCAGCCCGATTGGGGGCCTCGGAAACACCATATATTTT. Amino acids: CASSPIGGLGNTIYF. The chain employs TRBV3-1 (or the pseudogene TRBV3-2) and TRBJ1-3, with D possibly TRBD1 on 6 matching bases. Between the trimmed V and J ends, which lost 4 bases and 4 bases, there was a span of 14 bases. Germline lookup yields CDR1 LGHDT and CDR2 YNNKEL (reference sequence). The CDR3 runs 15 residues.

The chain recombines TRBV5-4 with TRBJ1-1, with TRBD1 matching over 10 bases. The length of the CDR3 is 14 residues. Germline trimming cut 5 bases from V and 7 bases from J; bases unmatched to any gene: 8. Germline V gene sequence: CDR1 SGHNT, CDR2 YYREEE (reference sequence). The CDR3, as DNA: TGTGCCAGCAGTGCCGGGACAGGGGTCCTTGAAGCTTTCTTT. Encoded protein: CASSAGTGVLEAFF.

CDR3 in amino acids: CASFDGLIGYTF. The CDR3 bases are TGTGCCAGCTTCGATGGACTTATAGGCTACACCTTC. The gene calls are TRBV6-5 and TRBJ1-2; no firm D call. V lost 8 bases to trimming and J lost 8 bases, with 15 bases between them. The CDR3 length is 12 residues. CDR1 is MNHEY, CDR2 SVGAGI, per germline.

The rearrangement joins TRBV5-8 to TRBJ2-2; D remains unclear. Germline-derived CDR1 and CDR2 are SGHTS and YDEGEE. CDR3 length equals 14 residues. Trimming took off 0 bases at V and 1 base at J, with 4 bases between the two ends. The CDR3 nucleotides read TGTGCCAGCAGCTTGGTCCAGAACACCGGGGAGCTGTTTTTT. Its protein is CASSLVQNTGELFF. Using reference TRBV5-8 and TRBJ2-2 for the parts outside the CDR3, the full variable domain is EAGVTQSPTHLIKTRGQQATLRCSPISGHTSVYWYQQALGLGLQFLLWYDEGEERNRGNFPPRFSGRQFPNYSSELNVNALELEDSALYLCASSLVQNTGELFFGEGSRLTVL.